The 25 T cell receptor beta chains below were found in one sample sequenced in a study of T cell responses to AZD1222 COVID-19 vaccine. The protocol was immunoSEQ multiplex PCR, while the TCRdb copy is restricted to in-frame clones and leaves out a portion. The sample lists 100,000 or so clones, roughly 91% seen once, with more than 1.5% in the top ten. Sequences were derived from peripheral blood, sampled on day 0 of AZD1222 vaccination. These receptors all come from an adult in good health.

This chain links TRBV6-5 with TRBJ1-3; D gene unclear. CDR3 length: 14 amino acids. Between the trimmed V and J ends, which lost 9 bases and 0 bases, there was a span of 12 bases. The germline CDR1 and CDR2 sequences are MNHEY and SVGAGI. This chain's CDR3 is CARLGRNSGNTIYF. CDR3 in DNA: TGTGCCAGACTAGGACGGAACTCTGGAAACACCATATATTTT.

V is TRBV6-1 and J is TRBJ1-1; D is unclear. CDR1 is MNHNS, CDR2 SASEGT, per germline. The CDR3 is made up of 14 amino acids. V lost 3 bases to trimming and J lost 4 bases, with 12 bases between them. The CDR3 coding sequence is TGTGCCAGCAGTGAGCTGGGGAGTCGCACTGAAGCTTTCTTT. As protein: CASSELGSRTEAFF.

The rearrangement links TRBV5-6 to TRBJ1-1; TRBD1 might be the D (5 bases). The CDR3 consists of 14 residues. V was pared by 2 bases and J by 4 bases, with 12 bases between. The germline CDR1 and CDR2 sequences are SGHDT and YYEEEE. The CDR3 here is CASSFTLGGTEAFF. The CDR3 bases are TGTGCCAGCAGCTTCACTTTGGGGGGCACTGAAGCTTTCTTT.

J is TRBJ2-3 and V is TRBV29-1; D remains unclear. Deletions cut 6 bases from V and 6 bases from J, with 16 bases between. CDR1 and CDR2 (germline): SQVTM, ANQGSEA. The CDR3 length is 13 residues. The CDR3 DNA is TGCAGCGTCTCCCCGGTCATCTCTGATACGCAGTATTTT. Encoded protein: CSVSPVISDTQYF.

The rearrangement links TRBV30 to TRBJ1-1; D not resolved. The germline gives CDR1 GTSNPN, CDR2 SVGIG (reference sequence). V lost 5 bases, J lost 1 base, and 8 bases lay in between. The CDR3 covers 12 residues. In DNA form, the CDR3 reads TGTGCCTGGTTCCGATCGAACACTGAAGCTTTCTTT. Amino acid sequence: CAWFRSNTEAFF. The entire variable domain, with the rest obtained from reference TRBV30 and TRBJ1-1, is as follows: SQTIHQWPATLVQPVGSPLSLECTVEGTSNPNLYWYRQAAGRGLQLLFYSVGIGQISSEVPQNLSASRPQDRQFILSSKKLLLSDSGFYLCAWFRSNTEAFFGQGTRLTVV.

The CDR3 protein is CASSVQGTQTQYF. CDR3 DNA sequence: TGTGCCAGCAGCGTACAGGGGACGCAGACCCAGTACTTC. The chain carries TRBV13 and TRBJ2-5; TRBD1 agrees at 7 bases. The CDR3 runs 13 residues. Germline V gene sequence: CDR1 PRHDT, CDR2 FYEKMQ (reference sequence). Unmatched junction bases numbered 6, after V lost 5 bases and J lost 6 bases.

The genes are TRBV7-9 and TRBJ1-4; TRBD1 matches 7 bases. The CDR3 consists of 13 residues. V dropped 2 bases and J dropped 8; count of bases not matched to a gene: 2. The germline V gene has CDR1 SEHNR and CDR2 FQNEAQ (reference sequence). The CDR3 nucleotides read TGTGCCAGCAGCTTACGACAGGGAGAAAAACTGTTTTTT. Translated: CASSLRQGEKLFF.

The table lists this clone with a count of one. The gene calls are TRBV19 and TRBJ2-2, with 8 bases aligning to TRBD2. The CDR3 has 15 amino acids. V trimming: 3 bases; J trimming: 5 bases; junction bases outside the gene matches: 5. The germline V gene encodes CDR1 LNHDA and CDR2 SQIVND (reference sequence). CDR3 in amino acids: CASSMAGGGTGELFF. The CDR3 bases are TGTGCCAGTAGTATGGCTGGCGGGGGGACCGGGGAGCTGTTTTTT.

CDR3 in DNA: TGTGCCATCAGTGAGTCTGCGGGGTTCTCCTACGAGCAGTACTTC. Its protein is CAISESAGFSYEQYF. This chain joins TRBV10-3 and TRBJ2-7; tentative D call: TRBD2 (6 bases). Germline CDR1 and CDR2: ENHRY and SYGVKD. V was clipped by 0 bases and J by 0 bases, with 9 bases between them. This CDR3 spans 15 amino acids.

This clone was counted a single time. The rearrangement joins TRBV18 to TRBJ2-6; 9 bases line up with TRBD2. Per the germline V gene, CDR1 is KGHSH and CDR2 is LQKENI. This CDR3 contains 18 residues. With V trimmed by 0 bases and J by 0 bases, 3 bases remained unmatched. DNA of the CDR3: TGTGCCAGCTCACCACCGGGACTAGCAAACTCTGGGGCCAACGTCCTGACTTTC. This codes for CASSPPGLANSGANVLTF.

The gene calls are TRBV5-4 and TRBJ2-7; 15 bases align to TRBD2. Germline V gene sequence: CDR1 SGHNT, CDR2 YYREEE (reference sequence). This CDR3 comprises 19 residues. J was trimmed by 2 bases and V by 5 bases; bases with no gene match: 14. Here the CDR3 DNA reads TGTGCCAGCAGTCCGGACAGAGGACTAGCGGGAGGGAAAGCCTACGAGCAGTACTTC. This codes for CASSPDRGLAGGKAYEQYF.

The V gene is TRBV9, the J gene TRBJ2-1; D may match TRBD1 or TRBD2 (5 bases each). Trimming shortened V by 2 bases and J by 3 bases, and 18 bases separated the two germline ends. Germline CDR1 is SGDLS and CDR2 is YYNGEE. The CDR3 is 17 amino acids. CDR3 amino acids: CASSVERVGTFYNEQFF. The CDR3 DNA sequence: TGTGCCAGCAGCGTCGAAAGGGTCGGGACCTTCTACAATGAGCAGTTCTTC.

V usage is TRBV30 and J usage is TRBJ1-4; D gene unclear. V was shortened by 4 bases and J by 3 bases, with 15 bases between the two germline ends. The CDR3 contains 15 residues. Looked up from germline, CDR1 is GTSNPN and CDR2 is SVGIG (reference sequence). CDR3 coding DNA: TGTGCCTGGACCACCGGACGGTTGCCTAATGAAAAACTGTTTTTT. It translates to CAWTTGRLPNEKLFF. The entire variable domain, with the rest obtained from reference TRBV30 and TRBJ1-4, is as follows: SQTIHQWPATLVQPVGSPLSLECTVEGTSNPNLYWYRQAAGRGLQLLFYSVGIGQISSEVPQNLSASRPQDRQFILSSKKLLLSDSGFYLCAWTTGRLPNEKLFFGSGTQLSVL.

A single count supports this clone. The gene calls are TRBV27 and TRBJ1-1; D is undetermined. The CDR3 runs to 15 residues. The V end was cut by 5 bases, the J end by 1 base, with 14 bases between. Germline values: CDR1 MNHEY, CDR2 SMNVEV (reference sequence). The CDR3 spells CASSPHLGSNTEAFF. In DNA form, the CDR3 reads TGTGCCAGCAGTCCCCACCTCGGATCGAACACTGAAGCTTTCTTT.

The gene calls are TRBV7-9 and TRBJ1-1, with a tentative D call TRBD1 (6 bases). Germline CDR1 reads SEHNR; CDR2 reads FQNEAQ (reference sequence). This CDR3 is 14 amino acids long. V dropped 2 bases and J dropped 1 base, with 8 bases sitting between them. The CDR3: CASSLSRGNTEAFF. CDR3 DNA sequence: TGTGCCAGCAGCTTATCCAGGGGGAACACTGAAGCTTTCTTT.

The V gene is TRBV10-1, the J gene TRBJ1-1; TRBD1 agrees at 8 bases. The junction had 3 bases not matched to a gene; V was cut back by 4 bases and J by 2 bases. There are 14 residues in the CDR3. Germline V CDR1 and CDR2: WNHNN, SYGVQD (reference sequence). CDR3 sequence reads: CASSGAGGNTEAFF. In DNA, the CDR3 is TGCGCCAGCAGTGGGGCAGGGGGCAACACTGAAGCTTTCTTT.

The chain employs TRBV19 and TRBJ1-5, with D perhaps TRBD1 (5 bases). There are 14 residues in the CDR3. Germline CDR1 LNHDA, CDR2 SQIVND (reference sequence). V was cut by 4 bases and J by 10 bases, with 17 bases left in between. CDR3 sequence: CASSTSLGPLPQHF. In DNA, the CDR3 is TGTGCCAGTAGTACCTCCCTGGGGCCTTTACCCCAGCATTTT.

The gene calls are TRBV21-1 and TRBJ2-4; no DNA check was done on the table's D call, TRBD2. TRBV21-1 corresponds to a pseudogene. CDR3 size: 21 residues. Written as DNA, the CDR3 is TGTGCCAGCAGCTCTCAACCGACTAGCGGGCCTAATTCACTAGCCAAAAACATTCAGTACTTC. Its translation is CASSSQPTSGPNSLAKNIQYF.

V is TRBV5-4 and J is TRBJ2-7, with 8 positions matching TRBD2. The CDR3 loop spans 14 amino acids. Germline V gene lookup returns CDR1 SGHNT and CDR2 YYREEE (reference sequence). V lost 3 bases, J lost 4 bases, and 6 bases stayed unmatched. CDR3 protein: CASSSHGGGYEQYF. In DNA form, the CDR3 reads TGTGCCAGCAGCTCCCACGGGGGGGGGTACGAGCAGTACTTC.

This chain connects TRBV19 to TRBJ1-2; D gene uncertain. V lost 3 bases and J lost 0, with 14 bases in between. Germline loops: CDR1 LNHDA, CDR2 SQIVND (reference sequence). There are 16 residues in the CDR3. CDR3 residues: CASSMSGEISNYGYTF. The CDR3 bases are TGTGCCAGTAGTATGAGTGGAGAGATCTCTAACTATGGCTACACCTTC.

The chain combines TRBV6-5 with TRBJ2-3, with D perhaps TRBD1 (5 bases). Germline V gene lookup returns CDR1 MNHEY and CDR2 SVGAGI. V lost 8 bases, J lost 3 bases, and 18 bases lay in between. The CDR3 runs 15 residues. The CDR3 sequence: CASEVYDGATDTQYF. In DNA form, the CDR3 reads TGTGCCAGCGAGGTATATGATGGGGCGACAGATACGCAGTATTTT.

This chain links TRBV5-1 with TRBJ2-5; D assignment may be TRBD1 or TRBD2 (6 bases each). CDR3 length: 15 residues. V lost 0 bases, J lost 4 bases, and 13 bases lay in between. The germline V gene has CDR1 SGHRS and CDR2 YFSETQ. The CDR3 DNA reads as TGCGCCAGCAGCTTGGGAACAGGGAGGTCAGAGACCCAGTACTTC. This encodes CASSLGTGRSETQYF.

This rearrangement joins TRBV6-5 to TRBJ1-5, with D tentatively TRBD1 (6 bases). Germline assignment: CDR1 MNHEY and CDR2 SVGAGI. The germline V and J ends were trimmed by 7 bases and 3 bases, with 10 bases remaining between them. This CDR3 spans 13 amino acids. The DNA for the CDR3 is TGTGCCAGCACCACAGGGTTCAATCAGCCCCAGCATTTT. This sequence encodes CASTTGFNQPQHF.

The chain joins TRBV27 to TRBJ2-1; TRBD2 matches at 9 bases. V dropped 1 base and J dropped 2; count of bases not matched to a gene: 3. Germline V gene sequence: CDR1 MNHEY, CDR2 SMNVEV (reference sequence). The CDR3 spans 16 residues. The CDR3 sequence: CASSLYGLAPYNEQFF. In DNA, the CDR3 is TGTGCCAGCAGTTTATACGGACTAGCGCCCTACAATGAGCAGTTCTTC.

This sequence joins TRBV6-1 and TRBJ2-1; 10 bases agree with TRBD2. CDR1 is MNHNS, CDR2 SASEGT, per germline. The CDR3 is 14 amino acids. J lost 8 bases, V lost 3 bases, and 4 bases had no gene match. The CDR3 spells CASSDALAGDEQFF. In DNA form, the CDR3 reads TGTGCCAGCAGTGACGCCCTAGCGGGGGATGAGCAGTTCTTC.